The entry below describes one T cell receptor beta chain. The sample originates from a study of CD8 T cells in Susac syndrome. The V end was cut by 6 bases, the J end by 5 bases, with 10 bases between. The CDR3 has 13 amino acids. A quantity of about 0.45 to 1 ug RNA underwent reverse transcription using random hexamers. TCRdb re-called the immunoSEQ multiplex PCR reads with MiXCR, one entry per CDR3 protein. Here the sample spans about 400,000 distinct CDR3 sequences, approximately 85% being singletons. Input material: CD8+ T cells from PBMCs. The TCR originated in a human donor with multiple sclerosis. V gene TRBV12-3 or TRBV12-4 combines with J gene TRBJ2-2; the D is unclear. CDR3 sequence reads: CASRLGVTGELFF. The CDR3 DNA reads TGTGCCAGCAGACTTGGGGTAACCGGGGAGCTGTTTTTT.